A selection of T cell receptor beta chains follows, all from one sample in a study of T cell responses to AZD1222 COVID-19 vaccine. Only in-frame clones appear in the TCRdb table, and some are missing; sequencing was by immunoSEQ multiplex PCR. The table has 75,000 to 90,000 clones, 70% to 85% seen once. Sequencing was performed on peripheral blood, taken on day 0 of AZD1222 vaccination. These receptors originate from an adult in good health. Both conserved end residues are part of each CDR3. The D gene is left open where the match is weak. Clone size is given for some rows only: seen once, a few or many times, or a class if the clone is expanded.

TGCGCCAGCAGCCCGCAACCCGGCGGGAATGAGCAGTTCTTC | CASSPQPGGNEQFF | TRBJ2-1 | NA | NA | TRBV5-1
TGCGCCAGCAGCCAAGAAGGGGGAGGCGAGCAGTACTTC | CASSQEGGGEQYF | TRBJ2-7 | NA | NA | TRBV4-1
TGTGCCAGCAGCTCGGGGACTAGCGGGAGAGCAGATGAGCAGTTCTTC | CASSSGTSGRADEQFF | TRBJ2-1 | TRBD2 | NA | TRBV5-4
TGTGCCAGCAGCTTAGCTGGACAGGGTACCTACAATGAGCAGTTCTTC | CASSLAGQGTYNEQFF | TRBJ2-1 | TRBD1 | few | TRBV11-3
TGCGCCAGCGAACTAGCGGGAGCAACGGGTGAGCAGTTCTTC | CASELAGATGEQFF | TRBJ2-1 | TRBD2 | NA | TRBV5-1
TGTGCCAGCAGTGAGTCTAGCGGGAGCTACGAGCAGTACTTC | CASSESSGSYEQYF | TRBJ2-7 | TRBD2 | NA | TRBV28
TGCGCCAGCAGCTCGCAGACAGGGGGAGGAAACACCATATATTTT | CASSSQTGGGNTIYF | TRBJ1-3 | TRBD1 | few | TRBV5-1
TGTGCCAGCAGCGCATTCAGAACTAGCGACAATGAGCAGTTCTTC | CASSAFRTSDNEQFF | TRBJ2-1 | TRBD2 | NA | TRBV5-4
TGTGCCATCAGTGACCCGGACAGGGATCGAGGCTACACCTTC | CAISDPDRDRGYTF | TRBJ1-2 | TRBD1 | few | TRBV10-3
TGTGCCAGCAGCCAAGATGGCCTAGCGGGATTATCCTACAATGAGCAGTTCTTC | CASSQDGLAGLSYNEQFF | TRBJ2-1 | TRBD2 | NA | TRBV14
TGTGCCAGCAGTTTCACCCATGGTGGGGACCGCAGCGAGGGCTACACCTTC | CASSFTHGGDRSEGYTF | TRBJ1-2 | NA | once | TRBV28
TGCGCCAGCAGCCTCCGGGAATTGGATTCACCCCTCCACTTT | CASSLRELDSPLHF | TRBJ1-6 | NA | NA | TRBV4-1
TGCGCCAGCAGTGATCACAGCCCTAACTATGGCTACACCTTC | CASSDHSPNYGYTF | TRBJ1-2 | NA | once | TRBV10-2
TGTGCCACCAGTGAGACCCAGGGGGCGGTCACCGGGGAGCTGTTTTTT | CATSETQGAVTGELFF | TRBJ2-2 | TRBD1 | few | TRBV24-1
TGTGCCAGCAGTTTGGGACAGCTCTACGAGCAGTACTTC | CASSLGQLYEQYF | TRBJ2-7 | TRBD1 | NA | TRBV12-3/TRBV12-4
TGCGCCAGCAGTGAGGTTCGTGGCGGGGAGACCCAGTACTTC | CASSEVRGGETQYF | TRBJ2-5 | NA | NA | TRBV10-2
TGTGCCAGCAGCTTGGCTCGCTCTAGCGGCGTAAGCGATGAGCAGTTCTTC | CASSLARSSGVSDEQFF | TRBJ2-1 | TRBD2 | many | TRBV5-8
TGCGCCAGCAGCTTGTCCGGACCTAAAGAGACCCAGTACTTC | CASSLSGPKETQYF | TRBJ2-5 | NA | NA | TRBV5-1
TGTGCCAGCAGCTTATCTGGGATCTATTCACCCCTCCACTTT | CASSLSGIYSPLHF | TRBJ1-6 | NA | NA | TRBV5-6
TGCGCCAGCAGCCCGACCTGGACAGTTGGGACTGAAAAACTGTTTTTT | CASSPTWTVGTEKLFF | TRBJ1-4 | NA | NA | TRBV5-1
TGTGCCAGCAGCCCCGGACAGGGAACTGAAGCTTTCTTT | CASSPGQGTEAFF | TRBJ1-1 | TRBD1 | NA | TRBV7-2
TGTGCCACCAGTGACCTTAGCGGGACCGGGGAGCTGTTTTTT | CATSDLSGTGELFF | TRBJ2-2 | TRBD2 | NA | TRBV24-1
TGTGCCTGGAGTCACGAGGGAGGTGGTAATGAAAAACTGTTTTTT | CAWSHEGGGNEKLFF | TRBJ1-4 | NA | NA | TRBV30
TGTGCCAGCCGACGGGAACTCTATGGCTACACCTTC | CASRRELYGYTF | TRBJ1-2 | NA | once | TRBV19
TGTGCCAGCAGCCTCAGTCCCGCCGGGACTTTGACCACTGAAGCTTTCTTT | CASSLSPAGTLTTEAFF | TRBJ1-1 | NA | NA | TRBV3-1/TRBV3-2
TGTGCCAGCAGTTATGGTGGGATGAACACTGAAGCTTTCTTT | CASSYGGMNTEAFF | TRBJ1-1 | NA | NA | TRBV6-5
TGTGCCAGTAGTACAACCCACAGGGGGGCTAACTATGGCTACACCTTC | CASSTTHRGANYGYTF | TRBJ1-2 | TRBD1 | few | TRBV19
TGTGCCAGCAGTGCCAGGGTAGGAGTTTTATTC | CASSARVGVLF | TRBJ1-2 | NA | NA | TRBV28
TGCGCCAGCAGCCCTGGACAGGGGGCTCCCTACGAGCAGTACTTC | CASSPGQGAPYEQYF | TRBJ2-7 | TRBD1 | once | TRBV5-1
TGTGCCAGCAGCCGGGGCGTGGCGGCCTACTCCTACGAGCAGTACTTC | CASSRGVAAYSYEQYF | TRBJ2-7 | NA | NA | TRBV5-6
TGTGCCAGCTCACCGTTTGATCCAGGGGAGGGTAATGAAAAACTGTTTTTT | CASSPFDPGEGNEKLFF | TRBJ1-4 | NA | NA | TRBV18
TGTGCCAGCAGTTTAGGATTGAGCGCAACTAATGAAAAACTGTTTTTT | CASSLGLSATNEKLFF | TRBJ1-4 | NA | NA | TRBV27
TGTGCCTGGAGTGTACAGGCCTACGAGCAGTACTTC | CAWSVQAYEQYF | TRBJ2-7 | NA | NA | TRBV30
TGTGCCAGCAGCCACGTATTTAAGGGGGCGAACACTGAAGCTTTCTTT | CASSHVFKGANTEAFF | TRBJ1-1 | TRBD1 | few | TRBV3-1/TRBV3-2
TGCAGTGCTAGTTCCCTAGCGGGAGATCGGTACGAGCAGTACTTC | CSASSLAGDRYEQYF | TRBJ2-7 | TRBD2 | NA | TRBV20-1
TGTGCCAGCAGCACAACTAGCGGAGCAACCTACGAGCAGTACTTC | CASSTTSGATYEQYF | TRBJ2-7 | TRBD2 | NA | TRBV5-4
TGCGCCAGCAGTGAGACTACAGGGTCTGAAGCTTTCTTT | CASSETTGSEAFF | TRBJ1-1 | NA | few | TRBV10-2